A single T cell receptor beta chain is shown here with its context. It was with 60 Vbeta and 13 Jbeta primers that the PCR ran. TCRdb keeps only in-frame clones here, not all; method: immunoSEQ multiplex PCR. The sample lists 150,000 or so clones; roughly 82% were seen once. The data originate from a study of cytomegalovirus exposure and HLA in healthy donors. The specimen sequenced was PBMCs. This TCR derives from a woman aged 45-65 years in good health and CMV-seropositive.

CDR3 sequence reads: CASSTIAGGPNEQFF. The DNA for the CDR3 is TGTGCCAGCAGCACAATAGCGGGGGGGCCTAATGAGCAGTTCTTC. The chain employs TRBV7-2 and TRBJ2-1, with 11 bases identical to TRBD2. The CDR3 has 15 amino acids. CDR1 is SGHTA, CDR2 FQGNSA, per germline. V lost 5 bases and J lost 7; bases outside the gene matches: 7.